The clone carrying this T cell receptor beta chain has a handful of counts. Antigen unknown. From the RT-PCR reads, TCRdb called clonotypes with MiXCR, one entry per CDR3 protein. The data hold approximately 480,000 distinct CDR3 sequences, with approximately 10% observed a single time. This CDR3 region has 15 residues. V trimming: 0 bases; J trimming: 5 bases; junction bases outside the gene matches: 5. This sample was taken from a study of response to subunit inactivated influenza vaccine. Whole-study results and caveats: Authors suggested seasonal influenza vaccinations each recruit few new T cells.

The sequencing here drew on PBMCs from blood, taken roughly 6 weeks after vaccination. This sequence was found in a man in his fifties or sixties who received an inactivated influenza vaccine. The chain uses TRBV12-3 or TRBV12-4 and TRBJ2-7; 9 bases map to TRBD2. The CDR3 nucleotides read TGTGCCAGCAGTTTAGCTAGCGGGAGAAACGACGAGCAGTACTTC. It specifies CASSLASGRNDEQYF.